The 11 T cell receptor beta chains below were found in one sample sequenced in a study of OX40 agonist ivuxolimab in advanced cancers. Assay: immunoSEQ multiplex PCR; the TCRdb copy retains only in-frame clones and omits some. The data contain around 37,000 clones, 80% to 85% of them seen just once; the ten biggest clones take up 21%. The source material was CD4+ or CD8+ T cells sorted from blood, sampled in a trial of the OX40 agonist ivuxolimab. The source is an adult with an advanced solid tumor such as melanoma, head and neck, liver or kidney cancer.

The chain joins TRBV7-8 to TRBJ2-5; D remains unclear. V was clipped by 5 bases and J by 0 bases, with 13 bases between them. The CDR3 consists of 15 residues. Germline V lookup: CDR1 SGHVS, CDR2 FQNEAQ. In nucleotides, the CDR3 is TGTGCCAGCAGCCACCGGTCTTGGGACCAAGAGACCCAGTACTTC. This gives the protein CASSHRSWDQETQYF.

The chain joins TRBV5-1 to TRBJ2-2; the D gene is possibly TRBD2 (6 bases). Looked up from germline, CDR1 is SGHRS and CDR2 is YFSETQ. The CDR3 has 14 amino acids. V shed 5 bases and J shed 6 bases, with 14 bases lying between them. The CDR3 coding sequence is TGCGCCAGCAGTGGCGGGGAGGCGGCCGGGGAGCTGTTTTTT. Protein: CASSGGEAAGELFF.

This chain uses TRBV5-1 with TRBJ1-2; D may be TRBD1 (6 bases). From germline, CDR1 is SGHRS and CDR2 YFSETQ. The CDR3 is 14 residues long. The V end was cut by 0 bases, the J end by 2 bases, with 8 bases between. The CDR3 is CASSLAGDNYGYTF. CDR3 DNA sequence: TGCGCCAGCAGCTTGGCAGGGGACAACTATGGCTACACCTTC.

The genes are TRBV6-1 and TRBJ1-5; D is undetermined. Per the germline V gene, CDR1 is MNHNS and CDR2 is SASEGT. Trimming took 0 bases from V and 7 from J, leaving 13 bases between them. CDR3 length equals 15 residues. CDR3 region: CASSEAGGERQPQHF. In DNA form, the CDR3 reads TGTGCCAGCAGTGAAGCTGGCGGGGAACGCCAGCCCCAGCATTTT.

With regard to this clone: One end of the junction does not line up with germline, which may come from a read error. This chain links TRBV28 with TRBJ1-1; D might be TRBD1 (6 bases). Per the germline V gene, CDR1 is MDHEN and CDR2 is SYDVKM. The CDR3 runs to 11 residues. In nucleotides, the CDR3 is TGTGCCAGCAGTTCGGACAGTCCGAAGCTCTTT. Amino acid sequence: CASSSDSPKLF.

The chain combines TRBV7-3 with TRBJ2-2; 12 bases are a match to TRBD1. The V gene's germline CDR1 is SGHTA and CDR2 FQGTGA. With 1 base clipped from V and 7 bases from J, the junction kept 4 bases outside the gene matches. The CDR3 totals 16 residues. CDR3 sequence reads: CASSLMGQGAFGELFF. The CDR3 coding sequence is TGTGCCAGCAGCTTAATGGGACAGGGGGCCTTCGGGGAGCTGTTTTTT.

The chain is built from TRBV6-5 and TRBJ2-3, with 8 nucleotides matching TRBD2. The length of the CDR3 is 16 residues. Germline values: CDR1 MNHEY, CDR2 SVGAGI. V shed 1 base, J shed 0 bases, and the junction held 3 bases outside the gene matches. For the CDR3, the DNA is TGTGCCAGCAGTTACTTACGGGGGGGGAGCACAGATACGCAGTATTTT. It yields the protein CASSYLRGGSTDTQYF.

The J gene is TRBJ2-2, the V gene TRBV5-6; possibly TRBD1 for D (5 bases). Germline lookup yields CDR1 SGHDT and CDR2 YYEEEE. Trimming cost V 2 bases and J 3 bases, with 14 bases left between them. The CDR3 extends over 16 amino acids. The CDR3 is CASSFYLPGYTGELFF. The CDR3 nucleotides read TGTGCCAGCAGCTTCTACCTCCCAGGGTACACCGGGGAGCTGTTTTTT.

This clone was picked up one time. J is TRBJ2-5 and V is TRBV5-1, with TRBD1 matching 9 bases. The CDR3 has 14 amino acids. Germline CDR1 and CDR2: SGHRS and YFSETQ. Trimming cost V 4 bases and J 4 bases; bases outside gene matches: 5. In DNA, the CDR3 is TGCGCCAGCAGCGCCACAGGGGGCTCAGAGACCCAGTACTTC. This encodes CASSATGGSETQYF.

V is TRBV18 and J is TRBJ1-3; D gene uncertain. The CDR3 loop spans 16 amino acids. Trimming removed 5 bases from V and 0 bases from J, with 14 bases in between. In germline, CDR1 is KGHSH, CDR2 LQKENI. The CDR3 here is CASSGSEAASGNTIYF. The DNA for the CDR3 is TGTGCCAGCTCAGGATCTGAAGCAGCCTCTGGAAACACCATATATTTT.

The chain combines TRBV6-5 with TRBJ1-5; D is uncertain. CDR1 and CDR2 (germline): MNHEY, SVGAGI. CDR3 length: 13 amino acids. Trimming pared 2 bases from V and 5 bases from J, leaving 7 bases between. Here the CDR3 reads CASSYGRDQPQHF. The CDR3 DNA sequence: TGTGCCAGCAGTTACGGGCGGGATCAGCCCCAGCATTTT.